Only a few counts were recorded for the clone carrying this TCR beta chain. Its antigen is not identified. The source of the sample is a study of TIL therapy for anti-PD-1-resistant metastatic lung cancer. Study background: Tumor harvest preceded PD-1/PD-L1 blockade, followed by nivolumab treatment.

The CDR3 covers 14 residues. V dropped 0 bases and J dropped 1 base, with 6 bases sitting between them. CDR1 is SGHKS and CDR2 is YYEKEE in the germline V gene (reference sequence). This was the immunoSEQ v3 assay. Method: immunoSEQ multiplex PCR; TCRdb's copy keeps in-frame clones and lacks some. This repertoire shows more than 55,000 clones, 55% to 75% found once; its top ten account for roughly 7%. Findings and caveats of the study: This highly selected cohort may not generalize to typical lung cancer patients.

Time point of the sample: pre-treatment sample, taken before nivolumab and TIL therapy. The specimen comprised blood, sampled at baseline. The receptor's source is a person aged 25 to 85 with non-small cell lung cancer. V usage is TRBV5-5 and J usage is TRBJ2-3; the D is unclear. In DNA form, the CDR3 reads TGTGCCAGCAGCTTGGACATTCGCACAGATACGCAGTATTTT. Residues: CASSLDIRTDTQYF.